Shown below are 17 T cell receptor beta chains from a single sample sequenced in a study of cytomegalovirus exposure and HLA in healthy donors. The PCR was carried out with 60 Vbeta primers and 13 Jbeta primers. Using immunoSEQ multiplex PCR, the repertoire was profiled, and TCRdb retains in-frame clones only, with some absent. The sample shows 150,000 to 200,000 clones, roughly two thirds of them seen only once. Sequencing was done on a sample of PBMCs. These receptors were collected from a woman in her 30s in good health and CMV-seronegative.

Only one count was recorded for this clone. The rearrangement links TRBV5-1 to TRBJ2-7, with TRBD2 matching over 7 bases. Germline trimming cut 0 bases from V and 2 bases from J; bases unmatched to any gene: 2. Germline CDR1 is SGHRS and CDR2 is YFSETQ. The CDR3 has 14 residues. In DNA, the CDR3 is TGCGCCAGCAGCTTGGGGGACTATGCCTACGAGCAGTACTTC. This gives the protein CASSLGDYAYEQYF.

The rearrangement uses TRBV29-1 and TRBJ2-1; 8 positions agree with TRBD2. The germline V gene encodes CDR1 SQVTM and CDR2 ANQGSEA. The CDR3 is made up of 13 amino acids. V shed 4 bases, J shed 7 bases, and the junction held 6 bases outside the gene matches. CDR3 bases: TGCAGCGTTGTGGGACTAGAAGTGAATGAGCAGTTCTTC. This gives the protein CSVVGLEVNEQFF.

The chain carries TRBV5-1 and TRBJ2-1; D is ambiguous. The CDR3 contains 12 residues. The germline V and J ends were trimmed by 4 bases and 7 bases, with 9 bases remaining between them. Germline lookup yields CDR1 SGHRS and CDR2 YFSETQ. CDR3 residues: CASSMKLNEQFF. Here the CDR3 DNA reads TGCGCCAGCAGCATGAAACTGAATGAGCAGTTCTTC.

About this clone itself: Other DNA sequences in the sample encode the same CDR3. This sequence joins TRBV9 and TRBJ2-3, with D tentatively TRBD2 (6 bases). The CDR3 has 14 amino acids. Trimming stripped 0 bases from V and 2 bases from J, with 7 bases between. Per the germline V gene, CDR1 is SGDLS and CDR2 is YYNGEE. This chain's CDR3 is CASSVGGLTDTQYF. As DNA, the CDR3 is TGTGCCAGCAGCGTAGGGGGACTCACAGATACGCAGTATTTT.

V usage is TRBV15 and J usage is TRBJ1-5; D not certain. The CDR3 is 14 amino acids. V lost 0 bases, J lost 4 bases, and 7 bases lay in between. CDR1 and CDR2 from the germline V gene are LNHNV and YYDKDF (reference sequence). The CDR3 sequence: CATSRDNGNQPQHF. Here the CDR3 DNA reads TGTGCCACCAGCAGAGATAACGGTAATCAGCCCCAGCATTTT.

This chain joins TRBV28 and TRBJ2-1, with D maybe TRBD1 (6 bases). CDR3 length: 15 amino acids. Germline CDR1 reads MDHEN; CDR2 reads SYDVKM. Trimming removed 5 bases at V and 4 bases at J, with 15 bases between. The CDR3 region has the DNA TGTGCCAGCAGTAAAACGGGACAATATTACAATGAGCAGTTCTTC. It yields the protein CASSKTGQYYNEQFF.

This clone was counted a single time. This chain links TRBV27 with TRBJ2-2; maybe TRBD2 (6 bases). Deletions cut 0 bases from V and 0 bases from J, with 8 bases between. The CDR3 length is 16 residues. Germline lookup yields CDR1 MNHEY and CDR2 SMNVEV (reference sequence). This CDR3 reads CASSLSTGANTGELFF. CDR3 DNA sequence: TGTGCCAGCAGTTTATCAACGGGGGCGAACACCGGGGAGCTGTTTTTT.

This clone came up once. The chain recombines TRBV5-1 with TRBJ2-7; D call uncertain. Germline V lookup: CDR1 SGHRS, CDR2 YFSETQ. The CDR3 is 11 amino acids. V lost 2 bases and J 2 bases, leaving 2 bases between the germline ends. The DNA of the CDR3 is TGCGCCAGCAGCTTCGCCTACGAGCAGTACTTC. The encoded protein is CASSFAYEQYF.

This chain links TRBV7-2 with TRBJ2-7, with D uncertain. The CDR3 has 13 amino acids. Trimming stripped 2 bases from V and 4 bases from J, with 9 bases between. In germline, CDR1 is SGHTA, CDR2 FQGNSA. The DNA for the CDR3 is TGTGCCAGCAGCTTAAATATAGAATACGAGCAGTACTTC. Amino acids: CASSLNIEYEQYF. The variable domain in full, completed from reference TRBV7-2 and TRBJ2-7, reads GAGVSQSPSNKVTEKGKDVELRCDPISGHTALYWYRQSLGQGLEFLIYFQGNSAPDKSGLPSDRFSAERTGGSVSTLTIQRTQQEDSAVYLCASSLNIEYEQYFGPGTRLTVT.

The V and J genes are TRBV10-3 and TRBJ1-6; TRBD1 aligns across 8 bases. The V gene's germline CDR1 is ENHRY and CDR2 SYGVKD. After removal of 7 bases from V and 5 bases from J, the junction contained 4 bases not matched to a gene. The CDR3 is 14 amino acids. The CDR3 is CAINPDRDNSPLHF. The CDR3 DNA follows: TGTGCCATCAATCCGGACAGGGATAATTCACCCCTCCACTTT.

J is TRBJ1-2 and V is TRBV6-5; maybe TRBD1 (5 bases). Germline V CDR1 and CDR2: MNHEY, SVGAGI. Trimming shortened V by 6 bases and J by 2 bases, and 10 bases separated the two germline ends. The CDR3 loop spans 13 amino acids. This chain's CDR3 is CASRTAGNYGYTF. In nucleotides, the CDR3 is TGTGCCAGCAGGACTGCAGGGAACTATGGCTACACCTTC.

This rearrangement joins TRBV7-9 to TRBJ2-5; 8 positions agree with TRBD2. CDR3 length: 14 amino acids. The germline CDR1 and CDR2 sequences are SEHNR and FQNEAQ (reference sequence). V was pared by 1 base and J by 5 bases, with 3 bases of the junction left unmatched. The CDR3 is CASSLGGGRETQYF. DNA of the CDR3: TGTGCCAGCAGCTTAGGTGGCGGGAGGGAGACCCAGTACTTC. Full variable domain (rest looked up from reference TRBV7-9 and TRBJ2-5): DTGVSQNPRHKITKRGQNVTFRCDPISEHNRLYWYRQTLGQGPEFLTYFQNEAQLEKSRLLSDRFSAERPKGSFSTLEIQRTEQGDSAMYLCASSLGGGRETQYFGPGTRLLVL.

The chain has TRBV7-2 and TRBJ2-1, with D possibly matching TRBD1 (6 bases). The CDR3 runs 16 residues. V lost 6 bases to trimming and J lost 2 bases, with 17 bases between them. Germline values: CDR1 SGHTA, CDR2 FQGNSA. The CDR3 DNA reads TGTGCCAGCAGATTACAGGGTAGCACAGCCTACAATGAGCAGTTCTTC. Translation: CASRLQGSTAYNEQFF.

This clone showed up just a few times. The gene calls are TRBV7-6 and TRBJ2-7, with D unresolved. CDR3 length: 11 amino acids. The V end lost 3 bases, the J end lost 3 bases, and 3 bases lay between the germline ends. Looked up from germline, CDR1 is SGHVS and CDR2 is FNYEAQ. In DNA form, the CDR3 reads TGTGCCAGCAGCTTGTACTACGAGCAGTACTTC. It translates to CASSLYYEQYF.

This chain links TRBV28 with TRBJ2-2; tentative D call: TRBD1 (6 bases). The CDR3 contains 14 residues. V was pared by 5 bases and J by 3 bases, with 10 bases between. Germline assignment: CDR1 MDHEN and CDR2 SYDVKM. CDR3 residues: CASSLRQDTGELFF. The CDR3 nucleotides read TGTGCCAGCAGTCTTCGACAGGACACCGGGGAGCTGTTTTTT.

The chain joins TRBV2 to TRBJ2-1; 9 nucleotides align to TRBD2. Trimming removed 3 bases from V and 4 bases from J; junction bases left unmatched: 7. The CDR3 covers 16 residues. Germline CDR1 and CDR2: SNHLY and FYNNEI. CDR3 sequence (DNA): TGTGCCAGCAGTGATAAGTTCCTAGCGGGATACAATGAGCAGTTCTTC. Translation gives CASSDKFLAGYNEQFF.

The DNA for the CDR3 is TGTGCCAGCAGCATAAGGCGAGACAGGGAGACCCAGTACTTC. Translation gives CASSIRRDRETQYF. The chain combines TRBV7-9 with TRBJ2-5; possibly TRBD1 for D (6 bases). The CDR3 runs to 14 residues. Germline assignment: CDR1 SEHNR and CDR2 FQNEAQ (reference sequence). V was trimmed by 5 bases and J by 5 bases, leaving 15 bases between them.